A selection of T cell receptor beta chains follows, all from one sample in a study of cytomegalovirus exposure and HLA in healthy donors. Measured with immunoSEQ multiplex PCR; TCRdb has only the in-frame clones, and not every one. Altogether around 150,000 clones are present, approximately 78% being singletons, with the ten largest covering approximately 7%. Sequencing was performed on PBMCs. The receptors derive from a young woman in good health and CMV-seropositive. CDR3s include the opening cysteine and the closing phenylalanine or tryptophan. D genes are given only for firm matches. The size of a clone is reported for some rows only, either as once, few or many, or as a class for expanded clones.

d_gene,j_gene,v_gene,abundance,CDR3nt,CDR3aa
TRBD1,TRBJ1-5,TRBV6-1,.,TGTGCCAGGCCCGGGACAGTCTGTCATCAGCCCCAGCATTTT,CARPGTVCHQPQHF
TRBD1,TRBJ1-6,TRBV9,.,TGTGCCAGCAGCGGGGGACAGGGAGGTAATTCACCCCTCCACTTT,CASSGGQGGNSPLHF
.,TRBJ2-3,TRBV5-4,.,TGTGCCAGCAGCTTGGTCGGGGGGCCTGGCACAGATACGCAGTATTTT,CASSLVGGPGTDTQYF
.,TRBJ2-2,TRBV21-1,.,TGTGCCAGCAGCAAAGTGGGAGTGAACACCGGGGAGCTGTTTTTT,CASSKVGVNTGELFF
.,TRBJ2-3,TRBV7-3,.,TGTGCCAGCAGCCTCACCGACGGGACGCAGTATTTT,CASSLTDGTQYF
TRBD1,TRBJ1-6,TRBV4-2,.,TGTGCCAGCAGCCAAGGACCCCTAGGACAGGGTACCTCACCCCTCCACTTT,CASSQGPLGQGTSPLHF
TRBD1,TRBJ2-2,TRBV5-1,.,TGCGCCAGCAGCTTGAGGTTTCTTGGACAGGGGGTCACCGGGGAGCTGTTTTTT,CASSLRFLGQGVTGELFF
.,TRBJ2-1,TRBV4-2,.,TGTGCCAGCAGACCCGGGACACCTAATAATGAGCAGTTCTTC,CASRPGTPNNEQFF
TRBD2,TRBJ2-5,TRBV5-1,once,TGCGCCAGCAGCGAGGGAGCGGGGGTTATTGGAGAGACCCAGTACTTC,CASSEGAGVIGETQYF
.,TRBJ2-3,TRBV7-9,once,TGTGCCAGCAGCTTAATTGGGGGGGCCTCAGATACGCAGTATTTT,CASSLIGGASDTQYF
TRBD1,TRBJ2-3,TRBV19,.,TGTGCCAGTAGTTGCCCGAAGGACAGGGGCTACACAGATACGCAGTATTTT,CASSCPKDRGYTDTQYF
.,TRBJ2-5,TRBV21-1,.,TGTGCCAGCAGCGGAAGTCGGGACAGGAAAGAGACCCAGTACTTC,CASSGSRDRKETQYF
.,TRBJ2-3,TRBV19,.,TGTGCCAGTAGTATAGGAGGAACTAGATTGGCAGATACGCAGTATTTT,CASSIGGTRLADTQYF